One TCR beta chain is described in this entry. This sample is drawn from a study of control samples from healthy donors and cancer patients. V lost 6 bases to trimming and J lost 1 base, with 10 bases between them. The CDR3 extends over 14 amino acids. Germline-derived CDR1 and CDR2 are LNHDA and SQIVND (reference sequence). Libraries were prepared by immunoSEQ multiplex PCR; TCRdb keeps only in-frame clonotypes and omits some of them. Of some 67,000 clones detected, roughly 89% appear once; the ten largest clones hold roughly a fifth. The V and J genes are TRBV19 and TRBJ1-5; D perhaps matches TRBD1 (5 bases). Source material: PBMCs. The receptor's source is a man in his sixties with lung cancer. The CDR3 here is CASSGTASNQPQHF. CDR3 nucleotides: TGTGCCAGTAGCGGGACGGCCAGCAATCAGCCCCAGCATTTT.